This TCR beta chain appears in the sequencing data of a study of T-cell reconstitution after alpha-beta-depleted transplantation in children. General study results and limits: Once a year had passed after transplant, T-cell counts and diversity came mostly from newly produced T cells. After transplant, at about two months, alpha-beta T cells were reportedly derived from several hundred expanded graft clones.

The CDR3 consists of 14 residues. Trimming at V came to 4 bases and at J to 4 bases, leaving 1 base not matched to a gene. Germline lookup yields CDR1 SNHLY and CDR2 FYNNEI. Remarks on this clonotype: Its antigen remains unknown.

Unique molecular identifiers were used in preparing the TCRbeta library. TCRdb reanalysed the PCR reads using MiXCR and keeps one entry per CDR3 protein. The sample yields approximately 210,000 distinct CDR3 sequences, roughly 18% seen once. The rearrangement links TRBV2 to TRBJ2-1; 10 bases align to TRBD2. The receptor was derived from a male patient aged 2-10 years who had a stem cell transplant for acute lymphoblastic leukemia, so the T cells may come from the graft donor. The specimen comprised PBMCs, mostly from graft donor cells, sampled 360 days after TCRalphabeta/CD19-depleted stem cell transplant. Here the CDR3 DNA reads TGTGCCAGCAGTGGGACTAGCGGATACAATGAGCAGTTCTTC. Translated: CASSGTSGYNEQFF.